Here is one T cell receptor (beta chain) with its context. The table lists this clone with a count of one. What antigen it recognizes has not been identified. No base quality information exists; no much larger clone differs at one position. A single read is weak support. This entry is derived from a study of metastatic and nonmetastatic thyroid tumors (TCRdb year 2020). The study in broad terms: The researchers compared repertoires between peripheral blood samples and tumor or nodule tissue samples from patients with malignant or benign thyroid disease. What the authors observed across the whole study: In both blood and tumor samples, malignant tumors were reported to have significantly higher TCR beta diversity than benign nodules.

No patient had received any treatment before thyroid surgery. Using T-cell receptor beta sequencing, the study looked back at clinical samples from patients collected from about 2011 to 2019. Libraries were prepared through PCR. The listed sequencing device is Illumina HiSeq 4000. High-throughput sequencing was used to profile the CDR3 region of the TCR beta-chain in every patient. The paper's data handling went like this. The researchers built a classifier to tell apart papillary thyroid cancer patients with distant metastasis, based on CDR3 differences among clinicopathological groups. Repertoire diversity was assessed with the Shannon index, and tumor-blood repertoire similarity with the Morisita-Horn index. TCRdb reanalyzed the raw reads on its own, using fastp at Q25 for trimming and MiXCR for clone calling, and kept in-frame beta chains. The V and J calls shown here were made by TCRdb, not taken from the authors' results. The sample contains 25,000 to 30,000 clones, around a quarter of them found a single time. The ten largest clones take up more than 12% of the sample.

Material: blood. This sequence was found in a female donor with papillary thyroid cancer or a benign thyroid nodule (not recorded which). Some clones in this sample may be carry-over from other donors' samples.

The nucleotides are TGCAGTGCTACAGCGTTCAATGAGCAGTTCTTC. This sequence encodes CSATAFNEQFF. This sequence uses TRBV20-1 and TRBJ2-1; too little of a D gene remains to name it. Taken from the germline V gene (reference sequence), the CDR1 and CDR2 loops are DFQATT and SNEGSKA. Including cysteine and phenylalanine, the CDR3 has 11 amino acids. This entry keeps only the CDR3 DNA: 33 bases, framed from base 1. V is pared back by 4 bases and J by 6 bases, with 7 bases lying between the germline termini.